The next 17 T cell receptor beta chains were all read from a single sample in a study of shared clonotypes between healthy human individuals (dated by TCRdb to about 2020). Receptor amplification or capture employed the immunoSEQ multiplex PCR assay. What TCRdb holds here is the immuneACCESS table cut down to in-frame rearrangements. Part of the clones is not present; checked against another copy, under half of the missing clones reflect an unresolved V gene, and the others are unexplained. The table for this sample lists about 2 million clones; 85% to 95% of them were counted only once. Clones ranked in the top ten supply 0.1% to 0.15% of the sample. Sequenced: naive CD4+ T cells sorted from blood. Per the publication, the cell subset or site label means: CD45RA+ positively selected. The source of these receptors is a young man in good health.

The chain recombines TRBV6-1 with TRBJ1-5, with TRBD1 matching 8 bases. Germline CDR1 and CDR2: MNHNS and SASEGT. CDR3 length: 14 amino acids. Trimming removed 7 bases from V and 2 bases from J; junction bases left unmatched: 4. For the CDR3, the DNA is TGTGCCAGCACCGGGACAGGACGCAATCAGCCCCAGCATTTT. This sequence encodes CASTGTGRNQPQHF.

V usage is TRBV7-4 and J usage is TRBJ1-5; D is unclear. The CDR3 has 14 residues. CDR1 and CDR2 (germline): SGHVT, SQSDAQ. Trimming left V 1 base short and J 1 base short, with 5 bases between. In DNA, the CDR3 is TGTGCCAGCAGCTTAGGACTGAGCAATCAGCCCCAGCATTTT. The encoded protein is CASSLGLSNQPQHF.

This rearrangement joins TRBV5-1 to TRBJ2-1; 9 nucleotides agree with TRBD1. Germline loops: CDR1 SGHRS, CDR2 YFSETQ. Trimming took 4 bases from V and 3 from J; bases not matched to a gene: 5. The CDR3 loop spans 15 amino acids. The CDR3 DNA sequence: TGCGCCAGCAGCACGGAGACAGGGGGCTACAATGAGCAGTTCTTC. Translated: CASSTETGGYNEQFF.

This chain links TRBV2 with TRBJ2-6; D possibly uses TRBD1 or TRBD2 (6 bases each). V gave up 8 bases and J gave up 2 bases, with 16 bases separating them. The CDR3 totals 16 residues. Germline CDR1 is SNHLY and CDR2 is FYNNEI. As DNA, the CDR3 is TGTGCCAGCGGGAGGCAACAGGGAACTGGGGCCAACGTCCTGACTTTC. This sequence encodes CASGRQQGTGANVLTF. Variable domain in full (rest from reference TRBV2 and TRBJ2-6): EPEVTQTPSHQVTQMGQEVILRCVPISNHLYFYWYRQILGQKVEFLVSFYNNEISEKSEIFDDQFSVERPDGSNFTLKIRSTKLEDSAMYFCASGRQQGTGANVLTFGAGSRLTVL.

This chain uses TRBV30 with TRBJ2-1; no clear D. V shed 0 bases and J shed 7 bases, with 4 bases lying between them. The CDR3 spans 11 residues. From germline, CDR1 is GTSNPN and CDR2 SVGIG (reference sequence). CDR3 DNA: TGTGCCTGGAGTGTAGTGAATGAGCAGTTCTTC. This codes for CAWSVVNEQFF. The full variable domain, completed using reference TRBV30 and TRBJ2-1, is SQTIHQWPATLVQPVGSPLSLECTVEGTSNPNLYWYRQAAGRGLQLLFYSVGIGQISSEVPQNLSASRPQDRQFILSSKKLLLSDSGFYLCAWSVVNEQFFGPGTRLTVL.

V gene TRBV5-6 combines with J gene TRBJ1-3; D not certain. The CDR3 loop spans 15 amino acids. Germline CDR1 and CDR2: SGHDT and YYEEEE. The germline V and J ends were trimmed by 0 bases and 4 bases, with 11 bases remaining between them. The CDR3 region is CASSLATGGGNTIYF. The CDR3 DNA reads as TGTGCCAGCAGCTTGGCCACGGGCGGGGGAAACACCATATATTTT.

The V gene is TRBV29-1, the J gene TRBJ2-5; TRBD1 matches 9 bases. Near its end, the DNA agrees better with TRBJ2-7, so the J call may be wrong. CDR1 is SQVTM and CDR2 is ANQGSEA in the germline V gene. The CDR3 spans 15 residues. The CDR3 is CSVEFSDRGKSEQYF. Here the CDR3 DNA reads TGCAGCGTTGAATTTAGCGACAGGGGGAAAAGCGAGCAGTACTTC.

DNA for the CDR3: TGTGCCAGCAGCGTAGGTAGCTCGAACACAGATACGCAGTATTTT. Translating it yields CASSVGSSNTDTQYF. The gene calls are TRBV9 and TRBJ2-3; D gene unclear. Between the trimmed V and J ends, which lost 0 bases and 2 bases, there was a span of 10 bases. The CDR3 is made up of 15 amino acids. Germline-derived CDR1 and CDR2 are SGDLS and YYNGEE.

The chain is built from TRBV19 and TRBJ1-5; TRBD1 matches at 11 bases. CDR3 length: 15 amino acids. The germline V gene has CDR1 LNHDA and CDR2 SQIVND (reference sequence). V trimming: 4 bases; J trimming: 8 bases; junction bases outside the gene matches: 7. CDR3 protein: CASSKGQGDYKPQHF. The CDR3 DNA follows: TGTGCCAGTAGTAAGGGACAGGGGGACTATAAGCCCCAGCATTTT.

The chain links TRBV6-6 to TRBJ1-4; no clear D. The CDR3 has 16 amino acids. Looked up from germline, CDR1 is MNHNY and CDR2 is SVGAGI (reference sequence). Trimming pared 5 bases from V and 3 bases from J, leaving 16 bases between. CDR3 DNA: TGTGCCAGCAGTCCGATATCGGTCGGACCTAATGAAAAACTGTTTTTT. Translation gives CASSPISVGPNEKLFF.

This chain uses TRBV18 with TRBJ1-6, with TRBD1 identical over 8 bases. The germline CDR1 and CDR2 sequences are KGHSH and LQKENI. This CDR3 is built from 17 residues. V trimming: 0 bases; J trimming: 7 bases; junction bases outside the gene matches: 8. CDR3 sequence (DNA): TGTGCCAGCTCACCACCGATCTCAGGGGGCGTCAATTCACCCCTCCACTTT. Translation: CASSPPISGGVNSPLHF.

The rearrangement uses TRBV6-5 and TRBJ1-1; D unresolved. This CDR3 region has 14 residues. CDR1 is MNHEY, CDR2 SVGAGI, per germline. V was shortened by 6 bases and J by 5 bases, with 16 bases between the two germline ends. CDR3 nucleotides: TGTGCCAGCAGGAAGACACTGGTTTGGACTGAAGCTTTCTTT. It specifies CASRKTLVWTEAFF.

V is TRBV15 and J is TRBJ2-7, with 14 nucleotides matching TRBD2. The CDR3 is made up of 16 amino acids. The V gene end was trimmed by 0 bases and the J gene end by 2 bases; junction bases not matched to a gene: 0. CDR1 is LNHNV and CDR2 is YYDKDF in the germline V gene (reference sequence). CDR3 in DNA: TGTGCCACCAGCAGAGAGGGACTAGCGGGGGCCTACGAGCAGTACTTC. Translating gives CATSREGLAGAYEQYF.

Worth noting for this clone: At one end, the junction sequence differs from germline, possibly due to a read error. The chain uses TRBV7-7 and TRBJ2-5; D is ambiguous. This CDR3 is 13 amino acids long. Germline-derived CDR1 and CDR2 are SSHAT and FNYEAQ (reference sequence). The CDR3 nucleotides are TGTGCTAGCAGCTTAGGCAGCCAAGAGACCCAGTACTTC. Residues: CASSLGSQETQYF.

The V call is TRBV10-3, the J call TRBJ1-1; D is undetermined. The CDR3 is 14 residues long. Per germline, CDR1 ENHRY and CDR2 SYGVKD. V was trimmed by 4 bases and J by 0 bases, leaving 9 bases between them. The CDR3 region has the DNA TGTGCCATCAGTGCGGGTAGGGTGAACACTGAAGCTTTCTTT. This sequence encodes CAISAGRVNTEAFF.

The CDR3 DNA is TGCGCCAGCAGCTTGGTGGGGTCGGTGAACACTGAAGCTTTCTTT. Encoded protein: CASSLVGSVNTEAFF. This sequence joins TRBV5-1 and TRBJ1-1; D remains ambiguous. The CDR3 spans 15 residues. Germline loops: CDR1 SGHRS, CDR2 YFSETQ. V was trimmed by 0 bases and J by 0 bases, leaving 9 bases between them.

The CDR3 bases are TGTGCCAGCAGTTACTCGTGGAGACCAGATACGCAGTATTTT. It encodes CASSYSWRPDTQYF. The rearrangement joins TRBV6-5 to TRBJ2-3; unclear D gene. CDR3 size: 14 residues. CDR1 and CDR2 (germline): MNHEY, SVGAGI. V gave up 0 bases and J gave up 4 bases, with 8 bases separating them.